The 10 T cell receptor beta chains below all came from one sample that was sequenced in a study of shared clonotypes between healthy human individuals (TCRdb year 2020). Receptor amplification or capture employed the immunoSEQ multiplex PCR assay. TCRdb holds this immuneACCESS table with in-frame rearrangements only. Some clones are missing; in checked studies, unresolved V genes explain under half, and the rest has no known cause. The sample table shows 2 million to 2.5 million clones, and 90% to 96% are seen once. 0.13% of the sample goes to the ten largest clones. The source material was naive CD4+ T cells sorted from blood. The cell subset or site label corresponds to: CD45RA+ positively selected. The receptors originated from a man aged 18-30 years in good health.

This clone was seen just once. The chain joins TRBV7-6 to TRBJ2-5; TRBD2 aligns across 11 bases. J lost 7 bases, V lost 4 bases, and 8 bases had no gene match. There are 15 residues in the CDR3. Germline assignment: CDR1 SGHVS and CDR2 FNYEAQ. CDR3 region: CASSYSGGDSRTQYF. Written as DNA, the CDR3 is TGTGCCAGCAGCTATAGCGGGGGGGACAGTCGGACCCAGTACTTC.

This chain links TRBV2 with TRBJ2-2; unclear D gene. The V and J ends lost 4 bases and 4 bases respectively, with 13 bases between them. Germline values: CDR1 SNHLY, CDR2 FYNNEI. The CDR3 runs 15 residues. The CDR3 sequence is CASSVWASATGELFF. The CDR3, as DNA: TGTGCCAGCAGTGTTTGGGCCAGTGCCACCGGGGAGCTGTTTTTT.

The chain combines TRBV7-2 with TRBJ2-5; D assignment may be TRBD1 or TRBD2 (5 bases each). The V gene's germline CDR1 is SGHTA and CDR2 FQGNSA. Trimming shortened V by 5 bases and J by 1 base, and 14 bases separated the two germline ends. The CDR3 totals 15 residues. The DNA of the CDR3 is TGTGCCAGCAGCGTACACGGGACGGCCCAAGAGACCCAGTACTTC. Amino acid sequence: CASSVHGTAQETQYF.

Comment on this clone: Other DNA sequences in the sample encode the same CDR3. The V and J genes are TRBV30 and TRBJ2-7; D is possibly TRBD1 or TRBD2 (5 bases each). The V gene's germline CDR1 is GTSNPN and CDR2 SVGIG (reference sequence). The CDR3 totals 12 residues. The V end lost 0 bases, the J end lost 4 bases, and 7 bases lay between the germline ends. The CDR3 DNA follows: TGTGCCTGGAGTGTAGGGGAGTACGAGCAGTACTTC. This codes for CAWSVGEYEQYF. Full variable domain (rest looked up from reference TRBV30 and TRBJ2-7): SQTIHQWPATLVQPVGSPLSLECTVEGTSNPNLYWYRQAAGRGLQLLFYSVGIGQISSEVPQNLSASRPQDRQFILSSKKLLLSDSGFYLCAWSVGEYEQYFGPGTRLTVT.

The rearrangement links TRBV27 to TRBJ2-3; perhaps TRBD2 as D (5 bases). Germline CDR1 is MNHEY and CDR2 is SMNVEV (reference sequence). V was pared by 5 bases and J by 5 bases, with 20 bases between. The CDR3 sequence is 16 residues long. Here the CDR3 reads CASSLRGEEGRDTQYF. CDR3 in DNA: TGTGCCAGCAGTCTTCGGGGAGAGGAAGGAAGAGATACGCAGTATTTT.

This clone was detected once. Other DNA sequences in this sample translate to the same CDR3. The chain joins TRBV5-1 to TRBJ2-5; D is possibly TRBD1 or TRBD2 (6 bases each). Germline V CDR1 and CDR2: SGHRS, YFSETQ. The CDR3 is 15 residues long. The V end was cut by 0 bases, the J end by 1 base, with 10 bases between. CDR3 in amino acids: CASSLVGGGQETQYF. The CDR3 DNA reads as TGCGCCAGCAGCTTGGTAGGAGGGGGCCAAGAGACCCAGTACTTC.

V is TRBV10-3 and J is TRBJ2-4, with D perhaps given as TRBD1 or TRBD2 (5 bases each). Germline CDR1 ENHRY, CDR2 SYGVKD. V lost 2 bases and J lost 0, with 8 bases in between. The CDR3 is 15 residues long. The CDR3 sequence: CAISEPGGAKNIQYF. DNA for the CDR3: TGTGCCATCAGTGAGCCTGGGGGAGCCAAAAACATTCAGTACTTC.

The V gene is TRBV18, the J gene TRBJ2-5; 9 positions match TRBD2. Trimming cost V 6 bases and J 1 base; bases outside gene matches: 3. Germline V gene sequence: CDR1 KGHSH, CDR2 LQKENI. This CDR3 spans 14 amino acids. CDR3 in amino acids: CASSKTSGQETQYF. The CDR3 bases are TGTGCCAGCTCGAAGACTAGCGGCCAAGAGACCCAGTACTTC.

The chain employs TRBV6-5 and TRBJ2-7, with a tentative D call TRBD2 (6 bases). V was clipped by 7 bases and J by 5 bases, with 15 bases between them. The CDR3 contains 13 residues. In germline, CDR1 is MNHEY, CDR2 SVGAGI. This chain's CDR3 is CASTGGRGHEQYF. The CDR3 DNA sequence: TGTGCCAGCACTGGGGGGAGAGGACACGAGCAGTACTTC.

V usage is TRBV9 and J usage is TRBJ2-1; weak D call: TRBD2 (6 bases). This CDR3 is 13 amino acids long. V was cut by 2 bases and J by 9 bases, with 12 bases left in between. CDR1 is SGDLS, CDR2 YYNGEE, per germline. The CDR3 region is CASSVGSGLEQFF. CDR3 sequence (DNA): TGTGCCAGCAGCGTGGGGAGCGGGCTTGAGCAGTTCTTC.